Each of the 3 T cell receptor beta chains below was sequenced from the same sample in a study of T cells in Graves' hyperthyroidism and ophthalmopathy. RNA transcripts yielded amplified TCR beta CDR3 regions. Initially, a first-round RT-PCR of the TCR CDR3 employed the HTBI primer set. TCRdb reprocessed the multiplex PCR reads via MiXCR and lists one record per CDR3 protein. The sample holds around 350,000 distinct CDR3 sequences, under 20% seen once. The sequenced sample was blood. The receptors here all came from a woman between 18 and 29 years old with Graves' hyperthyroidism.

The sample holds many counts of this clonotype. The chain combines TRBV2 with TRBJ2-5; possibly TRBD1 for D (5 bases). The ends were cut back, 6 bases at V and 4 bases at J, with 15 bases in the middle. Germline V gene sequence: CDR1 SNHLY, CDR2 FYNNEI. CDR3 length: 14 residues. The CDR3 DNA reads as TGTGCCAGCAGCCAAACAGGACATCCAGAGACCCAGTACTTC. It yields the protein CASSQTGHPETQYF.

Only a few counts were recorded for this clonotype. The chain recombines TRBV18 with TRBJ1-1; maybe TRBD1 (6 bases). This CDR3 is 14 amino acids long. Trimming removed 6 bases from V and 7 bases from J, with 18 bases in between. Germline V gene data show CDR1 as KGHSH and CDR2 as LQKENI. The CDR3 is CASSDIQGRNEAFF. DNA of the CDR3: TGTGCCAGCTCGGATATCCAGGGGAGAAATGAAGCTTTCTTT. The full variable domain, its missing parts supplied by reference TRBV18 and TRBJ1-1, is NAGVMQNPRHLVRRRGQEARLRCSPMKGHSHVYWYRQLPEEGLKFMVYLQKENIIDESGMPKERFSAEFPKEGPSILRIQQVVRGDSAAYFCASSDIQGRNEAFFGQGTRLTVV.

The chain couples TRBV4-2 to TRBJ1-1; D gene unclear. CDR3 length equals 15 residues. Germline V gene data show CDR1 as LGHNA and CDR2 as YNFKEQ. V was pared by 3 bases and J by 1 base, with 12 bases between. The CDR3 region is CASSQDHPSNTEAFF. The CDR3 nucleotides read TGTGCCAGCAGCCAGGATCATCCCTCGAACACTGAAGCTTTCTTT.